This T cell receptor (beta chain) derives from a study of OX40 agonist ivuxolimab in advanced cancers. Overall study findings and caveats: The average count of expanded clones was higher among CD8+ T cells than among CD4+. CD4+ and CD8+ blood T cells expanded clonally by week 6 at 0.1 to 3.0 mg/kg.

TCRdb's copy holds only in-frame clones and misses some; the assay was immunoSEQ multiplex PCR. The table lists roughly 82,000 clones, less than 85% of them singletons, with 0.75% to 1% in the top ten. Patients with a history of autoimmune disease or on systemic immunosuppression were excluded. The CDR3 length is 17 residues. The germline gives CDR1 LGHNA, CDR2 YSLEER. The ends were cut back, 1 base at V and 2 bases at J, with 17 bases in the middle. A word on this clone: The antigen is not known.

This sequence was found in an adult with an advanced solid tumor such as melanoma, head and neck, liver or kidney cancer. The J gene is TRBJ1-2, the V gene TRBV4-3; D unclear. The sequencing used CD4+ or CD8+ T cells sorted from blood, collected in a trial of the OX40 agonist ivuxolimab. CDR3 DNA sequence: TGCGCCAGCAGCCAAGCTATAAGGGCCTCGGGGAACTATGGCTACACCTTC. Amino acid sequence: CASSQAIRASGNYGYTF.